This is a list of T cell receptor beta chains from one sample in a study of tumor-infiltrating lymphocytes in localized non-small cell lung cancer. TCRdb keeps only in-frame clones here, not all; method: immunoSEQ multiplex PCR. The sample shows about 8,400 clones, under 85% of them seen only once. Sequencing input: uninvolved lung tissue not adjacent to the tumor. The receptors shown here come from a human donor with non-small cell lung cancer. Both conserved end residues are part of each CDR3. D genes are given only for firm matches. Some rows have no size entry. The others give once, few or many, or a class for an expanded clone.

j_gene: TRBJ2-5; v_gene: TRBV5-6; abundance: -; d_gene: -; CDR3aa: CASSLAQGREETQYF; CDR3nt: TGTGCCAGCAGCTTGGCACAGGGGAGGGAAGAGACCCAGTACTTC
j_gene: TRBJ2-3; v_gene: TRBV7-9; abundance: -; d_gene: TRBD1; CDR3aa: CASSLGQYTDTQYF; CDR3nt: TGTGCCAGCAGCTTGGGACAGTACACAGATACGCAGTATTTT
j_gene: TRBJ1-1; v_gene: TRBV9; abundance: -; d_gene: TRBD1; CDR3aa: CASSVSGQGAEWRTEAFF; CDR3nt: TGTGCCAGCAGCGTATCGGGACAGGGGGCCGAGTGGAGGACTGAAGCTTTCTTT
j_gene: TRBJ2-1; v_gene: TRBV4-2; abundance: -; d_gene: TRBD2; CDR3aa: CASSRRRGGDNEQFF; CDR3nt: TGTGCCAGCAGCCGTCGGAGGGGAGGGGACAATGAGCAGTTCTTC
j_gene: TRBJ2-6; v_gene: TRBV7-3; abundance: -; d_gene: -; CDR3aa: CASSDSSSGANVLTF; CDR3nt: TGTGCCAGCAGCGATTCAAGCTCTGGGGCCAACGTCCTGACTTTC
j_gene: TRBJ2-3; v_gene: TRBV7-2; abundance: -; d_gene: -; CDR3aa: CASSTGTLSTDTQYF; CDR3nt: TGTGCCAGCAGCACCGGGACGCTCAGCACAGATACGCAGTATTTT
j_gene: TRBJ2-7; v_gene: TRBV7-3; abundance: -; d_gene: -; CDR3aa: CASSPSGSYEQYF; CDR3nt: TGTGCCAGCAGCCCCTCAGGAAGTTACGAGCAGTACTTC
j_gene: TRBJ2-3; v_gene: TRBV28; abundance: -; d_gene: TRBD1; CDR3aa: CASRGDRGISDTQYF; CDR3nt: TGTGCCAGCAGGGGGGACAGGGGGATATCAGATACGCAGTATTTT
j_gene: TRBJ2-4; v_gene: TRBV28; abundance: -; d_gene: -; CDR3aa: CASSFTAIAGDIQYF; CDR3nt: TGTGCCAGCAGTTTCACCGCCATAGCAGGGGACATTCAGTACTTC
j_gene: TRBJ2-7; v_gene: TRBV30; abundance: -; d_gene: TRBD2; CDR3aa: CAWTTGGGPLEQYF; CDR3nt: TGTGCCTGGACTACGGGAGGAGGGCCCCTCGAGCAGTACTTC
j_gene: TRBJ1-1; v_gene: TRBV6-5; abundance: -; d_gene: -; CDR3aa: CASSIQLMNTEAFF; CDR3nt: TGTGCCAGCAGTATTCAGCTCATGAACACTGAAGCTTTCTTT
j_gene: TRBJ2-1; v_gene: TRBV30; abundance: -; d_gene: TRBD2; CDR3aa: CAWSLGGSGSYNEQFF; CDR3nt: TGTGCCTGGAGCCTAGGTGGTAGCGGGAGTTACAATGAGCAGTTCTTC
j_gene: TRBJ1-4; v_gene: TRBV5-1; abundance: -; d_gene: -; CDR3aa: CASSQEPATNEKLFF; CDR3nt: TGCGCCAGCAGCCAGGAGCCTGCAACTAATGAAAAACTGTTTTTT
j_gene: TRBJ1-1; v_gene: TRBV27; abundance: once; d_gene: -; CDR3aa: CASSPRGGRGTEAFF; CDR3nt: TGTGCCAGCAGTCCCCGGGGCGGTCGGGGGACTGAAGCTTTCTTT